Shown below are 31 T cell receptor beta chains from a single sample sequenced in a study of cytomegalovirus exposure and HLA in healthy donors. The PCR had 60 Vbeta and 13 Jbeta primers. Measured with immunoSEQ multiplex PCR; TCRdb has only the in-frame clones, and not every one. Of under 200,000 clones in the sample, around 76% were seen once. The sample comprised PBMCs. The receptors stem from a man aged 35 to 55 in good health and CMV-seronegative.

The CDR3 bases are TGTGCCAGCAGTGGACAGGGGTACAATGAGCAGTTCTTC. The encoded protein is CASSGQGYNEQFF. This rearrangement joins TRBV28 to TRBJ2-1; 9 bases are shared with TRBD1. Germline V lookup: CDR1 MDHEN, CDR2 SYDVKM. Losses at the gene ends were 5 bases for V and 4 bases for J; bases not matched to a gene: 0. CDR3 length: 13 amino acids.

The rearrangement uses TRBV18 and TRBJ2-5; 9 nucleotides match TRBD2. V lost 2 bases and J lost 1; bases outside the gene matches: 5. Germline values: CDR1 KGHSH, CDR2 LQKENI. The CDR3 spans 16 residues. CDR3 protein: CASSPGIAGAQETQYF. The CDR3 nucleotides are TGTGCCAGCTCACCAGGGATAGCGGGGGCCCAAGAGACCCAGTACTTC.

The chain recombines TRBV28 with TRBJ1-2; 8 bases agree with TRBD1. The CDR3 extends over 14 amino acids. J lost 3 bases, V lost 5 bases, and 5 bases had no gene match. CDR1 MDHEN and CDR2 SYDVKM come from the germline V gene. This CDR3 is CASSPAGGYYGYTF. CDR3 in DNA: TGTGCCAGCAGTCCCGCAGGGGGCTACTATGGCTACACCTTC.

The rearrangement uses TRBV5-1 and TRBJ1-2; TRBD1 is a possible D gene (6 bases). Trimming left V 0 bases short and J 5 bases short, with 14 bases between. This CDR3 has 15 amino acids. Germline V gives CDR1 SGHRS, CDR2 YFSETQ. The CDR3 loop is CASSLDLQGLYGYTF. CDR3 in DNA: TGCGCCAGCAGCTTGGATCTACAGGGTCTATATGGCTACACCTTC.

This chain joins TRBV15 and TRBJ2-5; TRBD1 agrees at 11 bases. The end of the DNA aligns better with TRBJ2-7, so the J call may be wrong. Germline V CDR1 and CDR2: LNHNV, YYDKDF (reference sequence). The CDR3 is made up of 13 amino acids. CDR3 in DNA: TGTGCCACCAACCGGGACAGGGGGAACGAGCAGTACTTC. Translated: CATNRDRGNEQYF.

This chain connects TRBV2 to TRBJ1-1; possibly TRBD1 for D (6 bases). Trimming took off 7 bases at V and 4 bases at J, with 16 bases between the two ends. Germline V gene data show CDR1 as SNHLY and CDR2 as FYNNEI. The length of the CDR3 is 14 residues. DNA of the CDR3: TGTGCCAGCACGAAGGGGGTTTGGGGCACTGAAGCTTTCTTT. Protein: CASTKGVWGTEAFF.

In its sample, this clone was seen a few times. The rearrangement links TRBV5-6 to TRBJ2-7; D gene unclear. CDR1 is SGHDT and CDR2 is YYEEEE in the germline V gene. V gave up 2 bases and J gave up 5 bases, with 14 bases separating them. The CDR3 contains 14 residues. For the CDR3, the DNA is TGTGCCAGCAGCTTTTTCCCCCCCGGACACGAGCAGTACGTC. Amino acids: CASSFFPPGHEQYV.

The CDR3 reads CASSLRPSFTTDTQYF. CDR3 DNA sequence: TGTGCCAGCAGCTTAAGGCCGTCATTCACAACAGATACGCAGTATTTT. The chain combines TRBV7-3 with TRBJ2-3; D not certain. The germline gives CDR1 SGHTA, CDR2 FQGTGA. V dropped 1 base and J dropped 3 bases, with 14 bases sitting between them. The CDR3 sequence is 16 residues long.

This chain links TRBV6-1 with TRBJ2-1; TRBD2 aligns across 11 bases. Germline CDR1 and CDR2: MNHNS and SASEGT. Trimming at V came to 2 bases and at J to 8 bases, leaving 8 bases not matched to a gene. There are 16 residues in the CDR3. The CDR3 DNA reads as TGTGCCAGCAGTGAATCTACGGCTAGCGGGAGGTATGAGCAGTTCTTC. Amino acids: CASSESTASGRYEQFF.

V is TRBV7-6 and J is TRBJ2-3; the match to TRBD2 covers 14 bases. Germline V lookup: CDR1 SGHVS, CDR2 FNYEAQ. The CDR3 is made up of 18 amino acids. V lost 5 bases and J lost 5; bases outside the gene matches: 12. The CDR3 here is CASSMGTSGSAVRDTQYF. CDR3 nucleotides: TGTGCCAGCAGCATGGGGACTAGCGGGAGTGCAGTCAGAGATACGCAGTATTTT.

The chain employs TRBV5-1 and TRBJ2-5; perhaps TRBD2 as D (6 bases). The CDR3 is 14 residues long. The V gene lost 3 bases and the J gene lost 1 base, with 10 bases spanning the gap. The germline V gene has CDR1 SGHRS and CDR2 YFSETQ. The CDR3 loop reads CASSYLARQETQYF. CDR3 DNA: TGCGCCAGCAGCTACCTAGCGCGCCAAGAGACCCAGTACTTC.

As DNA, the CDR3 is TGTGCCAGCAGCCTCGCCGCGGGGGGTCAGCCCCAGCATTTT. This translates into CASSLAAGGQPQHF. The chain employs TRBV7-6 and TRBJ1-5; D is possibly TRBD1 (5 bases). V was pared by 5 bases and J by 6 bases, with 14 bases between. The CDR3 loop spans 14 amino acids. Germline V CDR1 and CDR2: SGHVS, FNYEAQ.

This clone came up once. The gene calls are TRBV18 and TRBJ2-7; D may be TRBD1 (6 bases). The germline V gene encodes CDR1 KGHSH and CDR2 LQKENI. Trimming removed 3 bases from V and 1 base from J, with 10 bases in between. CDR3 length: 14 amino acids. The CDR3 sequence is CASSPGTLSYEQYV. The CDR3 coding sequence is TGTGCCAGCTCACCGGGGACACTATCCTACGAGCAGTACGTC.

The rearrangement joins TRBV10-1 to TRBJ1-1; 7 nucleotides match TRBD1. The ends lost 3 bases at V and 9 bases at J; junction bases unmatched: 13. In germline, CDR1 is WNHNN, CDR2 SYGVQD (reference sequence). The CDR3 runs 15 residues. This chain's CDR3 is CASSDPTQGFEKAFF. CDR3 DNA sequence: TGCGCCAGCAGTGACCCGACACAGGGGTTCGAGAAAGCTTTCTTT.

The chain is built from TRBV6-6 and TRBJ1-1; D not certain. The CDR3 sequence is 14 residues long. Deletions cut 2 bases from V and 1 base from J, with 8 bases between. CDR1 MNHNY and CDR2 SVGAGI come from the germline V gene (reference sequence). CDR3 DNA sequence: TGTGCCAGCAGTTACGACGGGTGGAACACTGAAGCTTTCTTT. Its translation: CASSYDGWNTEAFF.

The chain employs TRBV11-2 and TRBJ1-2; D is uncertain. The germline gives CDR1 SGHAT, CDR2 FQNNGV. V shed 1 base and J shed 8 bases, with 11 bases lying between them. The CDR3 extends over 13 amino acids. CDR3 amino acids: CASSLGLAEGYTF. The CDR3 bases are TGTGCCAGCAGCTTAGGTCTAGCGGAGGGCTACACCTTC.

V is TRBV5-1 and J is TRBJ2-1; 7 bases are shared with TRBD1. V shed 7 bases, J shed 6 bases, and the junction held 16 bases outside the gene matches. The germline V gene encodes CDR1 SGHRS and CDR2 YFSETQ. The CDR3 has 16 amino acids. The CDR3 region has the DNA TGCGCCAGCCGAAACCCAGGGGGATCTCTCGCCAATGAGCAGTTCTTC. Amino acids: CASRNPGGSLANEQFF.

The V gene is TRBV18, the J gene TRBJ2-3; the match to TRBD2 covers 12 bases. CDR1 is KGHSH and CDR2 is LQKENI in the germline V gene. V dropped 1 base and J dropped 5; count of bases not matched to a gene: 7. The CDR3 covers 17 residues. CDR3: CASSPLRLAGAGDTQYF. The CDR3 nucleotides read TGTGCCAGCTCACCACTCCGACTAGCGGGAGCCGGAGATACGCAGTATTTT.

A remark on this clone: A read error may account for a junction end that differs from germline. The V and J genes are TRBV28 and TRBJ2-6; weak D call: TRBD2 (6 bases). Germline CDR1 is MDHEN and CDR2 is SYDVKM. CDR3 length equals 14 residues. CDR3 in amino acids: CASSWRAGANGLTF. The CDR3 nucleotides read TGTGCCAGCAGTTGGAGGGCTGGGGCCAACGGCCTGACTTTC. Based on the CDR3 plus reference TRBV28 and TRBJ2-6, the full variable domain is DVKVTQSSRYLVKRTGEKVFLECVQDMDHENMFWYRQDPGLGLRLIYFSYDVKMKEKGDIPEGYSVSREKKERFSLILESASTNQTSMYLCASSWRAGANGLTFGAGSRLTVL.

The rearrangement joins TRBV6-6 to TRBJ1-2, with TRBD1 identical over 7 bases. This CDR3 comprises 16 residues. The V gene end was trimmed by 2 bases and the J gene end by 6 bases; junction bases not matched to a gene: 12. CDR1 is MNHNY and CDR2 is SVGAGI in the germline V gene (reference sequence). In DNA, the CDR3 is TGTGCCAGCAGTTACGGGCCCGACAGGGATCAACATGGCTACACCTTC. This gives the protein CASSYGPDRDQHGYTF.

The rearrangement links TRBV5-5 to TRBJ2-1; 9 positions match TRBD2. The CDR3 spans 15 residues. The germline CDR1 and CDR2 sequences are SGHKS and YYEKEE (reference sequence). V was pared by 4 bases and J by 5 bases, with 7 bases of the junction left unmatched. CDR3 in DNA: TGTGCCAGCAGCCTGTTAGCGGGAGACGACAATGAGCAGTTCTTC. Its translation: CASSLLAGDDNEQFF.

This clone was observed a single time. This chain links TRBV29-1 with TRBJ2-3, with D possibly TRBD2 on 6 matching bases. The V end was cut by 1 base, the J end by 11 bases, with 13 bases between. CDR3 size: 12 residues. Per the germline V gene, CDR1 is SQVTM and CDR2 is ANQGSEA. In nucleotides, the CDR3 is TGCAGCGTTGAAGGGGGGGACGGATGGCAGTATTTT. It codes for CSVEGGDGWQYF.

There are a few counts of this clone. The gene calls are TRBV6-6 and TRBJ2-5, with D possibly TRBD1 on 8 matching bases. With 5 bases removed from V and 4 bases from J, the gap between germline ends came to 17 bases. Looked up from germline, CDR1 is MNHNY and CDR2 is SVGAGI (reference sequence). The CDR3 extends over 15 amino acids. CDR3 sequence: CASSRNRGGLETQYF. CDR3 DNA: TGTGCCAGCAGTCGGAACAGGGGGGGTTTAGAGACCCAGTACTTC.

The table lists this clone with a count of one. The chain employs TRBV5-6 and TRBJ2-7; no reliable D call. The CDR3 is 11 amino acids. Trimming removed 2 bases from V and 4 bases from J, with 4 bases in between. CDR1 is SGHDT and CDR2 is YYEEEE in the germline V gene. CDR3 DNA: TGTGCCAGCAGCTTCGGGTACGAGCAGTACGTC. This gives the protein CASSFGYEQYV.

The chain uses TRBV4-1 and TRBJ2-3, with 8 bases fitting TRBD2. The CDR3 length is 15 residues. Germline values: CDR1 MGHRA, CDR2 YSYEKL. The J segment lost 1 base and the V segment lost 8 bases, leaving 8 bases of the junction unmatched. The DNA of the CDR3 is TGCGCCAGCGGACAAGCGGGGGTGGGCACAGATACGCAGTATTTT. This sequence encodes CASGQAGVGTDTQYF.

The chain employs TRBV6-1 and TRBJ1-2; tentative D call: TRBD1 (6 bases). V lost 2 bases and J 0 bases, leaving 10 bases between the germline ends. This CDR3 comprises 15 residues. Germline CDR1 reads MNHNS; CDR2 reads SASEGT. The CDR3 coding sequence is TGTGCCAGCAGTGAAAGGGGGTCGCCTAACTATGGCTACACCTTC. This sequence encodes CASSERGSPNYGYTF.

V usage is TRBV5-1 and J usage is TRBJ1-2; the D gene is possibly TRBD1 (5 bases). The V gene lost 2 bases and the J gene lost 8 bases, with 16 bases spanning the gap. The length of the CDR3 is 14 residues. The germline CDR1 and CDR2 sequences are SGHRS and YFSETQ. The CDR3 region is CASSFQGSPEGYTF. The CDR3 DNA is TGCGCCAGCAGCTTTCAGGGCTCCCCTGAAGGCTACACCTTC.

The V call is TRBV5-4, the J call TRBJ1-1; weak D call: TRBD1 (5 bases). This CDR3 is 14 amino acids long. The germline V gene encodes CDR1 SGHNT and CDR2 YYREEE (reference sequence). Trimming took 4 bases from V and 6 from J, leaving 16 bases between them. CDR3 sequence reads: CASSTWGGSAEAFF. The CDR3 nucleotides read TGTGCCAGCAGCACTTGGGGGGGTAGCGCTGAAGCTTTCTTT.

The CDR3 reads CASSPGLAGVHHEQFF. The DNA of the CDR3 is TGTGCCAGCTCACCTGGACTAGCGGGAGTTCACCATGAGCAGTTCTTC. The chain joins TRBV18 to TRBJ2-1; 13 bases fit TRBD2. V dropped 3 bases and J dropped 8; count of bases not matched to a gene: 7. This CDR3 is 16 amino acids long. The germline V gene has CDR1 KGHSH and CDR2 LQKENI.

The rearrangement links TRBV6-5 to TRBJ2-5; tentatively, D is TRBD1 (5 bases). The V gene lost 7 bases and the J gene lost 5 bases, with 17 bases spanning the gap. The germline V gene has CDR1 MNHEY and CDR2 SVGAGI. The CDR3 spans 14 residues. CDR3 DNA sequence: TGTGCCAGCAATACAGGTAGCACCGCGGAGACCCAGTACTTC. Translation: CASNTGSTAETQYF.

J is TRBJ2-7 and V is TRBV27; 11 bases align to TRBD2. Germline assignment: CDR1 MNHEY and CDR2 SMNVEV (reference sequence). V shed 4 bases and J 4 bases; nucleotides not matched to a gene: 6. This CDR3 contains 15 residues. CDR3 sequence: CASSSSGLAAYEQYF. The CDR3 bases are TGTGCCAGCAGTTCCTCGGGACTAGCGGCATACGAGCAGTACTTC.